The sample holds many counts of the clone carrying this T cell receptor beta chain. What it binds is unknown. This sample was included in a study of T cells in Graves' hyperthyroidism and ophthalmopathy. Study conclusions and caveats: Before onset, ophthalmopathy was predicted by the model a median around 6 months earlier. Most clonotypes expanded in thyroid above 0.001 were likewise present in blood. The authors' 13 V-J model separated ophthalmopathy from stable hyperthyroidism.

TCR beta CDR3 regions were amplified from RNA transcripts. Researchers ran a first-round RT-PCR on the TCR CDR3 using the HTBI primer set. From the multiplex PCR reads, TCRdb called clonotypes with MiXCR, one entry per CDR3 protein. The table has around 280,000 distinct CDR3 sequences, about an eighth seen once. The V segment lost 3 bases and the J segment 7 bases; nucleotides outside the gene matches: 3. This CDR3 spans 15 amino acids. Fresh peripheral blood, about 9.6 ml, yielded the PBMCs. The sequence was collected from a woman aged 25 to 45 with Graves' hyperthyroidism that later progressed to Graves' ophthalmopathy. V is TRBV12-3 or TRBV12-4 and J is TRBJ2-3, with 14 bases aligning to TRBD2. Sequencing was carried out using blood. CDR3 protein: CASSLGLAGVHTQYF. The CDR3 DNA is TGTGCCAGCAGTTTGGGACTAGCGGGAGTGCATACGCAGTATTTT.